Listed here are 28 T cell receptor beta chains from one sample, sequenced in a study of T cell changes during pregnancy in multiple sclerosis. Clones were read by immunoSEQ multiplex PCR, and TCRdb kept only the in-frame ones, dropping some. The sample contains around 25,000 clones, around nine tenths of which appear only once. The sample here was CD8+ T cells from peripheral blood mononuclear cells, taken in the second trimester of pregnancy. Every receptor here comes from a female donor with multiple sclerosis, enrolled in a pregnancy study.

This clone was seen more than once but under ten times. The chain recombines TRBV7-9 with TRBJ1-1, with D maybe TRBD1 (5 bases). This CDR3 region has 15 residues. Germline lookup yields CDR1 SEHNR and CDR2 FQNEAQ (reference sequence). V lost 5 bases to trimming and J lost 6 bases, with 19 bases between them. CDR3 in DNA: TGTGCCAGCAGCCCCCGCAGGGTCATTGGGGCTGAAGCTTTCTTT. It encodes CASSPRRVIGAEAFF.

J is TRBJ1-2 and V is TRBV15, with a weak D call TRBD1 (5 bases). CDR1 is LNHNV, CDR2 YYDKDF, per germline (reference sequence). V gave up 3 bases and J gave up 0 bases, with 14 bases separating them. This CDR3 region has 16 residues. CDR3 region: CATSRGGFAANYGYTF. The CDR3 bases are TGTGCCACCAGCAGGGGGGGATTTGCGGCTAACTATGGCTACACCTTC. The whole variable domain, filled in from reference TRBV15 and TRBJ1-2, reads DAMVIQNPRYQVTQFGKPVTLSCSQTLNHNVMYWYQQKSSQAPKLLFHYYDKDFNNEADTPDNFQSRRPNTSFCFLDIRSPGLGDTAMYLCATSRGGFAANYGYTFGSGTRLTVV.

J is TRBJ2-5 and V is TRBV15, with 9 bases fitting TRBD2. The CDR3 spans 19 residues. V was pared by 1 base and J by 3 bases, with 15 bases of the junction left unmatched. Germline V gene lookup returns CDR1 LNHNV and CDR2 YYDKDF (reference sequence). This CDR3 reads CATSRAGLAGLSVKETQYF. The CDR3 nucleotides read TGTGCCACCAGCAGAGCTGGGCTAGCGGGGCTAAGCGTAAAAGAGACCCAGTACTTC. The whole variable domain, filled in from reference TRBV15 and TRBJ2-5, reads DAMVIQNPRYQVTQFGKPVTLSCSQTLNHNVMYWYQQKSSQAPKLLFHYYDKDFNNEADTPDNFQSRRPNTSFCFLDIRSPGLGDTAMYLCATSRAGLAGLSVKETQYFGPGTRLLVL.

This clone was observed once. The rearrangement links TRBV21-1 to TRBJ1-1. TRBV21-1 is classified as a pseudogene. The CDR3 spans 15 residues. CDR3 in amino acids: CASDFRGALYTEAFF. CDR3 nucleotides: TGTGCCAGCGATTTCCGGGGGGCTTTGTACACTGAAGCTTTCTTT.

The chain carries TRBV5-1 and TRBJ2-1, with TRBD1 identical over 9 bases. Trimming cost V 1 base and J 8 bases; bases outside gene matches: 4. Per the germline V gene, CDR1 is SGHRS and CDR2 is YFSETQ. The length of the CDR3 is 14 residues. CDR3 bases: TGCGCCAGCAGCTTGACAGGGGGCATCGATGAGCAGTTCTTC. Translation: CASSLTGGIDEQFF.

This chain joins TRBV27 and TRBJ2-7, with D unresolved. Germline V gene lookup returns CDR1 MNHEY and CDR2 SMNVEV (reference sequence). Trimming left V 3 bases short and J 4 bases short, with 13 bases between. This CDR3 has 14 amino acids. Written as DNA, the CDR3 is TGTGCCAGCAGTTTGGATCCAGGCTTTTACGAGCAGTACTTC. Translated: CASSLDPGFYEQYF.

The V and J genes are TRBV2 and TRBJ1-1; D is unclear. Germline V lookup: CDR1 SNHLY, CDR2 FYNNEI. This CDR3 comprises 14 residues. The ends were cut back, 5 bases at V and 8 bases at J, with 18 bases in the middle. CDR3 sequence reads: CASSPTLKFLEAFF. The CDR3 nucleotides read TGTGCCAGCAGTCCTACCTTGAAGTTCCTGGAAGCTTTCTTT.

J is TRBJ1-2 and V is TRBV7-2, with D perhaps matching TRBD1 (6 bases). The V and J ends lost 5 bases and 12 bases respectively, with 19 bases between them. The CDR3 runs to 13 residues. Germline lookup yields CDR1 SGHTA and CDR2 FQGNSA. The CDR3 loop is CASSTTLQQGNTF. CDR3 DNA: TGTGCCAGCAGCACCACATTACAACAGGGAAACACCTTC.

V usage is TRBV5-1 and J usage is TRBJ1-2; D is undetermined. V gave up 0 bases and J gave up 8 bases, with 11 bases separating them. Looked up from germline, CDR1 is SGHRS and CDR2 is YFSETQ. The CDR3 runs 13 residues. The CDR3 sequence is CASSLGGPDGYTF. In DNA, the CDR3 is TGCGCCAGCAGCTTGGGAGGGCCCGACGGCTACACCTTC. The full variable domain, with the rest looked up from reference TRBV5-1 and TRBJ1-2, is KAGVTQTPRYLIKTRGQQVTLSCSPISGHRSVSWYQQTPGQGLQFLFEYFSETQRNKGNFPGRFSGRQFSNSRSEMNVSTLELGDSALYLCASSLGGPDGYTFGSGTRLTVV.

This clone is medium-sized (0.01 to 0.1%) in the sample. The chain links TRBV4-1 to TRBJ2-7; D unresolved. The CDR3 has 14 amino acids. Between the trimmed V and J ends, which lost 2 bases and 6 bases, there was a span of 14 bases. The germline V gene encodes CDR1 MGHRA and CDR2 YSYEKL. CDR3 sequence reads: CASSQSRNYGEQYF. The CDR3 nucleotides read TGCGCCAGCAGCCAAAGTCGTAATTACGGCGAGCAGTACTTC.

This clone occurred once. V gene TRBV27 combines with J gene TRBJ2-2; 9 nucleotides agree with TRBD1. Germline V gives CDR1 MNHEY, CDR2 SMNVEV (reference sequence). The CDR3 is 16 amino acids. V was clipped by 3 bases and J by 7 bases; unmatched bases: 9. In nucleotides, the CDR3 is TGTGCCAGCAGTTTCACCGGGACAGGGAGGGACGGGGAGCTGTTTTTT. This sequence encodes CASSFTGTGRDGELFF.

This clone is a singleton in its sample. CDR3 coding DNA: TGCGCCAGCAGCCAAGGTCGGGGGGATCAGCCCCAGCATTTT. This encodes CASSQGRGDQPQHF. V usage is TRBV4-1 and J usage is TRBJ1-5; D may be TRBD1 (5 bases). The CDR3 loop spans 14 amino acids. V lost 1 base, J lost 5 bases, and 9 bases lay in between. The germline gives CDR1 MGHRA, CDR2 YSYEKL.

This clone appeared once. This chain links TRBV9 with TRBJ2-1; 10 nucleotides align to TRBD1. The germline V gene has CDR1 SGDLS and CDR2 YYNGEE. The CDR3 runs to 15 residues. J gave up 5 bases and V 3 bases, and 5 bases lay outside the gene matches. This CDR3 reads CASSASGTGDNEQFF. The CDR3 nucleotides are TGTGCCAGCAGCGCGAGCGGGACAGGGGACAATGAGCAGTTCTTC.

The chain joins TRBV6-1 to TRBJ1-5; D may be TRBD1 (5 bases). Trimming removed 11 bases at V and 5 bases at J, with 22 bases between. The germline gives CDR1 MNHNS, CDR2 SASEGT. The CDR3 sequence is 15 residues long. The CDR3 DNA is TGTGCCGGGGGGGGTCCCCGGGACTATTATCAGCCCCAGCATTTT. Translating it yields CAGGGPRDYYQPQHF.

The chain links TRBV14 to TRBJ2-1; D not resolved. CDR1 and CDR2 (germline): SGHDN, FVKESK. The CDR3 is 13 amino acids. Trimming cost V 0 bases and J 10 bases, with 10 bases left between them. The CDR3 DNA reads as TGTGCCAGCAGCCAAGATTGGCCAGAAGAGCAGTTCTTC. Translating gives CASSQDWPEEQFF. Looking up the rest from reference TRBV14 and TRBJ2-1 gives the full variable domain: EAGVTQFPSHSVIEKGQTVTLRCDPISGHDNLYWYRRVMGKEIKFLLHFVKESKQDESGMPNNRFLAERTGGTYSTLKVQPAELEDSGVYFCASSQDWPEEQFFGPGTRLTVL.

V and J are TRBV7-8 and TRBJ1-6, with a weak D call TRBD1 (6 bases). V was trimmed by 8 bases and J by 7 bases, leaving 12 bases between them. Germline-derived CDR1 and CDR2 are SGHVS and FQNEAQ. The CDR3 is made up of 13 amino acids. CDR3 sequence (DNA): TGTGCCAGCGGTTCACAGGGCAATTCACCCCTCCACTTT. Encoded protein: CASGSQGNSPLHF.

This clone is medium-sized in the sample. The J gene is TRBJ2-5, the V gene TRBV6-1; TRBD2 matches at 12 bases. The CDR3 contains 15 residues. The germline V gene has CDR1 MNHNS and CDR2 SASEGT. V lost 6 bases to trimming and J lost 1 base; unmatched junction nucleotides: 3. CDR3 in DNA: TGTGCCAGCAGCGAGACTAGCGGGGGCCAAGAGACCCAGTACTTC. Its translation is CASSETSGGQETQYF.

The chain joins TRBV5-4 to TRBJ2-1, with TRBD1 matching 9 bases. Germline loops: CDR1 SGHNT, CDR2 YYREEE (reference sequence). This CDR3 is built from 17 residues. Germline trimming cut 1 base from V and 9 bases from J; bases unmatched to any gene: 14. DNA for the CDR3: TGTGCCAGCAGCTTGTTGCCGGGACAGGGTTTTAGTACTGAGCAGTTCTTC. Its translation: CASSLLPGQGFSTEQFF.

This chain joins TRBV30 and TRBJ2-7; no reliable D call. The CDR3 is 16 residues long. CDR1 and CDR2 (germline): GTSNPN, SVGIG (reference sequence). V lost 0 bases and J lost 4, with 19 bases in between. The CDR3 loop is CAWSVEAVRNEYEQYF. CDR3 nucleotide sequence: TGTGCCTGGAGTGTAGAGGCAGTCCGGAACGAATACGAGCAGTACTTC. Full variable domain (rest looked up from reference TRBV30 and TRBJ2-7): SQTIHQWPATLVQPVGSPLSLECTVEGTSNPNLYWYRQAAGRGLQLLFYSVGIGQISSEVPQNLSASRPQDRQFILSSKKLLLSDSGFYLCAWSVEAVRNEYEQYFGPGTRLTVT.

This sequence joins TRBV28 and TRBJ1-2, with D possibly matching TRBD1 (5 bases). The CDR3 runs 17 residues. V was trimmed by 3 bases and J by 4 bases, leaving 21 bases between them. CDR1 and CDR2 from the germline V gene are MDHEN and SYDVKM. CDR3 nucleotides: TGTGCCAGCAGTTTGTCAGGGTTCGTCTCCCCCTTCTATGGCTACACCTTC. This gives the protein CASSLSGFVSPFYGYTF.

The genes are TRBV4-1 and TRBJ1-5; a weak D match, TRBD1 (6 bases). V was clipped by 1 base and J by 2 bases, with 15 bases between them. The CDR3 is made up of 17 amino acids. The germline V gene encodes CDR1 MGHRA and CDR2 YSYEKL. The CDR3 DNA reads TGCGCCAGCAGCCAAGTATCGGGACAACTCCGCAATCAGCCCCAGCATTTT. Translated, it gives CASSQVSGQLRNQPQHF.

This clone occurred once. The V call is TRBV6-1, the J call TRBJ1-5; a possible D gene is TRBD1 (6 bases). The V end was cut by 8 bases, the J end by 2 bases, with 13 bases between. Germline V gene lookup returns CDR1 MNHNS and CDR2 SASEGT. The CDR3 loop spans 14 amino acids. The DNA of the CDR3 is TGTGCCAGCGGGGGCAGGCCGGGCAATCAGCCCCAGCATTTT. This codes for CASGGRPGNQPQHF.

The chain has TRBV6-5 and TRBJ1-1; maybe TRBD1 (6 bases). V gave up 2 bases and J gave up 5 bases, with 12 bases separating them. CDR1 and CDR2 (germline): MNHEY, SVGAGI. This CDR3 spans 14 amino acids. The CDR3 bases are TGTGCCAGCAGTTACGGGGGCGGTTTTACTGAAGCTTTCTTT. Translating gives CASSYGGGFTEAFF.

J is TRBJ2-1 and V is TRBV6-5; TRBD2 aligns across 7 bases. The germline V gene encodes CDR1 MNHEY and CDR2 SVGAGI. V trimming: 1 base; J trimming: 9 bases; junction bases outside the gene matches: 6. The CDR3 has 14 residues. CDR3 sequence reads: CASSYLPPGGEQFF. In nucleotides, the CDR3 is TGTGCCAGCAGTTACTTGCCGCCGGGAGGTGAGCAGTTCTTC.

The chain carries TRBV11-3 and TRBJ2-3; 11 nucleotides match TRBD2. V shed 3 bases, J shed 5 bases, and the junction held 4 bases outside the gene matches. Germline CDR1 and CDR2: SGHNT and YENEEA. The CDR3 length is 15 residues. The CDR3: CASSFPLAGEDTQYF. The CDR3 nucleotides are TGTGCCAGCAGCTTCCCACTAGCGGGGGAAGATACGCAGTATTTT.

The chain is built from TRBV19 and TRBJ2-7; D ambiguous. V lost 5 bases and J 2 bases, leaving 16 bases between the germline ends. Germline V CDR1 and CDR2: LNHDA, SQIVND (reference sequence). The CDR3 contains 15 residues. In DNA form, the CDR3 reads TGTGCCAGTAGTCTAAGGAGCGACCGAACCTACGAGCAGTACTTC. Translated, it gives CASSLRSDRTYEQYF.

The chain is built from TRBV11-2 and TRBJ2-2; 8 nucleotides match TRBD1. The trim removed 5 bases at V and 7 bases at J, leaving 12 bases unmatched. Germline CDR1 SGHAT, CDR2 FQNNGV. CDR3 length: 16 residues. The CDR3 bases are TGTGCCAGCAGCCTAACCTTGACAGGGGCCCACGGGGAGCTGTTTTTT. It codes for CASSLTLTGAHGELFF.

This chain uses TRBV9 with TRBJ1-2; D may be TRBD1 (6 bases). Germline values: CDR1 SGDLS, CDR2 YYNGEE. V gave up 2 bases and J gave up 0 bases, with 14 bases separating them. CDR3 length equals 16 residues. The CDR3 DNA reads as TGTGCCAGCAGCGTGACACACAGGGCCTCTAACTATGGCTACACCTTC. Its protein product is CASSVTHRASNYGYTF.